The rows below give T cell receptor beta chains drawn from one sample of a study of cytomegalovirus exposure and HLA in healthy donors. Profiling relied on immunoSEQ multiplex PCR, and the TCRdb table lists in-frame clones only, not all of them. The profile shows 200,000 to 250,000 clones, 82% of them singletons. Sequencing was performed on PBMCs. These receptors were obtained from a woman in her thirties or forties in good health and CMV-seropositive. The CDR3 runs from the conserved cysteine through the conserved F or W. The D gene is left open where the match is weak. Clone size appears in some rows only: once, few, many, or a class for an expanded clone.

d_call,j_call,clone_size,v_call,cdr3_nt,cdr3_aa
TRBD2,TRBJ2-1,few,TRBV9,TGTGCCAGCAGCGGGCGGGGGGGCTCCTACAATGAGCAGTTCTTC,CASSGRGGSYNEQFF
-,TRBJ1-1,once,TRBV18,TGTGCCAGCTCACCCCAGACAGGAAGAAGTTCTATGAACACTGAAGCTTTCTTT,CASSPQTGRSSMNTEAFF
-,TRBJ1-2,few,TRBV7-2,TGTGCCAGCAGCGTGGACAGAAACTATGGCTACACCTTC,CASSVDRNYGYTF
-,TRBJ2-5,-,TRBV18,TGTGCCAGCTCACCCCAGTACCAAGAGACCCAGTACTTC,CASSPQYQETQYF
-,TRBJ2-1,-,TRBV11-2,TGTGCCAGCAGCTTAGTTTTGACAGTCTACAATGAGCAGTTCTTC,CASSLVLTVYNEQFF
-,TRBJ1-2,-,TRBV18,TGTGCCAGCTCACCCTGGGACACCTATGGCTACACCTTC,CASSPWDTYGYTF
TRBD1,TRBJ1-6,-,TRBV5-5,TGTGCCAGCACCTTAGACAGGGGAATATCTTCACCCCTCCACTTT,CASTLDRGISSPLHF
TRBD2,TRBJ2-3,-,TRBV2,TGTGCCAGCAGACTAGCGGGGGGGGGACCAGATACGCAGTATTTT,CASRLAGGGPDTQYF
-,TRBJ1-2,once,TRBV5-4,TGTGCCAGCAGCTTGGCCGCGACAGGTGGAGGCTACACCTTC,CASSLAATGGGYTF
-,TRBJ2-7,-,TRBV30,TGTGCCTGGAGTCCACAGGCGTACTACGAGCAGTACTTC,CAWSPQAYYEQYF
TRBD2,TRBJ2-7,-,TRBV5-1,TGCGCCAGCAGACTAGCGGGAAGCTCCTACGAGCAGTACTTC,CASRLAGSSYEQYF
TRBD1,TRBJ1-1,-,TRBV18,TGTGCCAGCTCACGACAGGGGGAGGTCGGAGCTTTCTTT,CASSRQGEVGAFF
-,TRBJ2-7,-,TRBV28,TGTGCCAGCAGTTCACACCGCTACGAGCAGTACTTC,CASSSHRYEQYF
-,TRBJ2-7,-,TRBV5-6,TGTGCCAGCAGCTGGAGGGACGGCTACGAGCAGTACTTC,CASSWRDGYEQYF
TRBD1,TRBJ2-1,-,TRBV30,TGTGCCTGGAGACGCGCGGGACAGGGGCACAATGAGCAGTTCTTC,CAWRRAGQGHNEQFF
-,TRBJ1-2,-,TRBV5-1,TGCGCCAGCAGCGGGGAACAGGACGCCTATGGCTACACCTTC,CASSGEQDAYGYTF
-,TRBJ2-5,-,TRBV7-6,TGTGCCAGCAGCTTACAGGAGACCCAGTACTTC,CASSLQETQYF
-,TRBJ1-5,once,TRBV5-6,TGTGCCAGCAGCTTGGACCTAGTCCGGGGGCAGCCCCAGCATTTT,CASSLDLVRGQPQHF
TRBD2,TRBJ2-7,-,TRBV6-5,TGTGCCAGCTACCAGGAGAGCGGGAGGGCCTTATACTTC,CASYQESGRALYF
TRBD1,TRBJ1-1,-,TRBV18,TGTGCCAGCTCACCACGGACAGGGTTGGTGAACACTGAAGCTTTCTTT,CASSPRTGLVNTEAFF
-,TRBJ2-1,-,TRBV7-3,TGTGCCAGCAGCTTATTCCGGGACAAAGGGGGTGAGCAGTTCTTC,CASSLFRDKGGEQFF
-,TRBJ2-4,-,TRBV7-9,TGTGCCAGCAGCGCCAACAGGCCAAAAAACATTCAGTACTTC,CASSANRPKNIQYF
-,TRBJ2-1,-,TRBV11-2,TGTGCCAGCAGCTTAGTTTGGGGGGGGGCCGGGTCGTCCAATGAGCAGTTCTTC,CASSLVWGGAGSSNEQFF
TRBD1,TRBJ2-7,few,TRBV15,TGTGCCACCAGCCCGGGGGACAGGGCGACCTACGAGCAGTACTTC,CATSPGDRATYEQYF
TRBD1,TRBJ2-3,-,TRBV29-1,TGCAGCGTCCTCCCGGGACAGACAGATACGCAGTATTTT,CSVLPGQTDTQYF
TRBD1,TRBJ2-2,-,TRBV11-3,TGTGCCAGCAGCTTCAGGACAGGGATAGCCGGGGAGCTGTTTTTT,CASSFRTGIAGELFF
-,TRBJ1-4,-,TRBV11-2,TGTGCCAGCAGCTTAGACAGACTAAGCTATAATGAAAAACTGTTTTTT,CASSLDRLSYNEKLFF
-,TRBJ1-5,-,TRBV27,TGTGCCAGCAGTACGGGTCTCTTAAATCAGCCCCAGCATTTT,CASSTGLLNQPQHF
TRBD1,TRBJ1-2,few,TRBV28,TGTGCCAGCAGGGGGACAGGGGGGGTGAGGAACTATGGCTACACCTTC,CASRGTGGVRNYGYTF
-,TRBJ2-7,once,TRBV7-9,TGTGCCAGCACGGGGGAACACGAGCAGTACTTC,CASTGEHEQYF
-,TRBJ1-2,-,TRBV5-8,TGTGCCAGCAGGCGGACGGGGGGAGCCTATGGCTACACCTTC,CASRRTGGAYGYTF
TRBD2,TRBJ2-3,-,TRBV19,TGTGCCAGTAATGGACTAGCGGGAGAGCCAGATACGCAGTATTTT,CASNGLAGEPDTQYF
TRBD1,TRBJ2-7,once,TRBV18,TGTGCCAGCTCACCAGGGACAGGAGGTTTTAACGAGCAGTACTTC,CASSPGTGGFNEQYF
-,TRBJ1-1,-,TRBV20-1,TGCATCTGGGGGGGGCCCACTGAAGCTTTCTTT,CIWGGPTEAFF
-,TRBJ2-3,-,TRBV9,TGTGCCAGCAGCGTAGGACATCCTAGCACAGATACGCAGTATTTT,CASSVGHPSTDTQYF
TRBD1,TRBJ1-5,once,TRBV30,TGTGCCTGGAGGAGACAGGGTAGCAATCAGCCCCAGCATTTT,CAWRRQGSNQPQHF
TRBD1,TRBJ1-6,-,TRBV30,TGTGCCTGGAGCGGACAGGGAGGAATCTCACCCCTCCACTTT,CAWSGQGGISPLHF
-,TRBJ2-6,-,TRBV4-2,TGTGCCAGCAGCACCATCCTCGGTGGGGCCAACGTCCTGACTTTC,CASSTILGGANVLTF
TRBD1,TRBJ1-1,-,TRBV29-1,TGCAGCGTTGTGGTCAGGGGGACCATGAACACTGAAGCTTTCTTT,CSVVVRGTMNTEAFF
TRBD1,TRBJ2-7,-,TRBV5-1,TGCGCCAGCAGCTTGGATATGGACAGGGTGGTCAACGAGCAGTACTTC,CASSLDMDRVVNEQYF
-,TRBJ1-1,-,TRBV5-6,TGTGCCAGCAGCTTTGACAGGAATGAAGCTTTCTTT,CASSFDRNEAFF
TRBD1,TRBJ1-2,-,TRBV11-2,TGTGCCAGCAGCTCCGGGACAGGGACTTATGGCTACACCTTC,CASSSGTGTYGYTF